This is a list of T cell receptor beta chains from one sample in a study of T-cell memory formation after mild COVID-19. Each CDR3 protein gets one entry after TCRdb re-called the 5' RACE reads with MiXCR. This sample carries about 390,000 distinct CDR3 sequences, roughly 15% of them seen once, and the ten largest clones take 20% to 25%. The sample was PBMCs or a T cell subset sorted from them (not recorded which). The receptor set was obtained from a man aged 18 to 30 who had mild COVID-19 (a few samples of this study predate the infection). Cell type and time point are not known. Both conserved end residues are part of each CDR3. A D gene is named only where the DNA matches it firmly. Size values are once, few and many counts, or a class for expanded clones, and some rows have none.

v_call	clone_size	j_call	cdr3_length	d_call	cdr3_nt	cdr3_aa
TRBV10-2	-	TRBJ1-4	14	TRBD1	TGCGCCAGCAGTGAGGACAGGGTATCGCCAAAACTGTTTTTT	CASSEDRVSPKLFF
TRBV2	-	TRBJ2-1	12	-	TGTGCCAGCAGTGAGTCGGGCGGTGAGCAGTTCTTC	CASSESGGEQFF
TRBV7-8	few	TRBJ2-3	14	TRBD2	TGTGCCAGCAGCCATGGCGGGGGACCAGATACGCAGTATTTT	CASSHGGGPDTQYF
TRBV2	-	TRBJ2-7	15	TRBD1	TGTGCCAGCAGTGGCGACAGGGGAGTAGCCTACGAGCAGTACTTC	CASSGDRGVAYEQYF
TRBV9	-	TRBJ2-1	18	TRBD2	TGTGCCAGCAGCGAGCGTAGGATAGCGGGGGGACTATACAATGAGCAGTTCTTC	CASSERRIAGGLYNEQFF
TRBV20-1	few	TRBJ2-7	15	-	TGCAGTGCTAGAGTCGGAGGAGATCTGGGCTACGAGCAGTACTTC	CSARVGGDLGYEQYF
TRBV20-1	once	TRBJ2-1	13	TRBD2	TGCAGTGCGCGGACTAGCGGGAACAATGAGCAGTTCTTC	CSARTSGNNEQFF
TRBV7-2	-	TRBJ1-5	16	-	TGTGCCAGCAGCTTAGGCGGGACCTCGGTGGGTCAGCCCCAGCATTTT	CASSLGGTSVGQPQHF
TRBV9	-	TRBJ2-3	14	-	TGTGCCAGCAGCGTAGAAGCAGGTACAGATACGCAGTATTTT	CASSVEAGTDTQYF
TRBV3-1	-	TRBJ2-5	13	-	TGTGCCAGCAGGCTCCGAGGGGAAGAGACCCAGTACTTC	CASRLRGEETQYF
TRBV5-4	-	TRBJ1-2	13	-	TGTGCCAGCAGCTTGGAGGTAGACTATGGCTACACCTTC	CASSLEVDYGYTF
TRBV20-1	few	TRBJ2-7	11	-	TGCAGTGCCTTTGGATGGGACGAGCAGTACTTC	CSAFGWDEQYF
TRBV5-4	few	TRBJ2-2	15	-	TGTGCCAGCAGCTCAACAGGGGGGGACACCGGGGAGCTGTTTTTT	CASSSTGGDTGELFF
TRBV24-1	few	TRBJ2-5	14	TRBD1	TGTGCCACCAGTGGAAAGGGGGCAGGAGAGACCCAGTACTTC	CATSGKGAGETQYF
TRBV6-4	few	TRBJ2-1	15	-	TGTGCCAGCTCCCTCCGGGACCCCACCTACAATGAGCAGTTCTTC	CASSLRDPTYNEQFF
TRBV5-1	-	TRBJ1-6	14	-	TGCGCCAGCAGCTTCGCAGGGGAGAATTCACCCCTCCACTTT	CASSFAGENSPLHF
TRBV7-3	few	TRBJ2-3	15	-	TGTGCCAGCAGCCGTACAGGGATACAAACAGATACGCAGTATTTT	CASSRTGIQTDTQYF
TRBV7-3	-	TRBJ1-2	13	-	TGTGCCAGCAGCTTAGACGGGAACTATGGCTACACCTTC	CASSLDGNYGYTF
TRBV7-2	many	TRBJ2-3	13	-	TGTGCCAGCAGCTTCCTCCCGGGGGATACGCAGTATTTT	CASSFLPGDTQYF
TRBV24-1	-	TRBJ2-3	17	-	TGTGCCACCAGTGATTTGTCGGGTTTGGGGGCCCCAGATACGCAGTATTTT	CATSDLSGLGAPDTQYF
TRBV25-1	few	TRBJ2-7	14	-	TGTGCCAGCAGTGACCCAGGGGCGTCCTACGAGCAGTACTTC	CASSDPGASYEQYF
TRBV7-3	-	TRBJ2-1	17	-	TGTGCCAGCAGCTTATTAGGGGACGGAAGCTCCTACAATGAGCAGTTCTTC	CASSLLGDGSSYNEQFF
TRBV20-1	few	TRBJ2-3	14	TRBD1	TGCAGTGCAACTCCGGGACAGGGGACAGATACGCAGTATTTT	CSATPGQGTDTQYF
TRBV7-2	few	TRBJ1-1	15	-	TGTGCCAGCAGCTTAGCGCTTCGGGGGAACACTGAAGCTTTCTTT	CASSLALRGNTEAFF
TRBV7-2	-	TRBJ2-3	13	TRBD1	TGTGCCAGCAGCCCTAGGACAGGGGAGACGCAGTATTTT	CASSPRTGETQYF
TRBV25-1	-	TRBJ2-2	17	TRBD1	TGTGCCAGCAGTGACCCCGACAGGGGGCCGAACACCGGGGAGCTGTTTTTT	CASSDPDRGPNTGELFF
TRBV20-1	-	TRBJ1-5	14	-	TGCAGTTTCCAGGAGTCGCGGGGCAATCAGCCCCAGCATTTT	CSFQESRGNQPQHF
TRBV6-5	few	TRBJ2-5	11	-	TGTGCCAGCACGGCAGGAACGACCCAGTACTTC	CASTAGTTQYF
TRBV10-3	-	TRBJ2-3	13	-	TGTGCCACCGGACCTACCAGCACAGATACGCAGTATTTT	CATGPTSTDTQYF
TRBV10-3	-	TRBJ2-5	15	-	TGTGCCATCAGTGAGCCCCAGAGAGGACAAGAGACCCAGTACTTC	CAISEPQRGQETQYF
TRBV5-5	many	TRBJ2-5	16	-	TGTGCCAGCAGCACGAGGACACCCGAGACACAAGAGACCCAGTACTTC	CASSTRTPETQETQYF